This TCR beta chain stems from a study of blood T cell repertoires in COVID-19. Study information: Nucleic acid was either cDNA or gDNA, and it came from T cells, B-cell-depleted T cells, or PBMCs.

Looked up from germline, CDR1 is LGHDT and CDR2 is YNNKEL (reference sequence). The CDR3 is 15 amino acids. Trimming shortened V by 1 base and J by 4 bases, and 13 bases separated the two germline ends. This clone was detected a few times. Seattle's cohort entered during active infection and was followed longitudinally. This table comes from immunoSEQ multiplex PCR, and its TCRdb copy is limited to in-frame clones, with some not included. The repertoire has over 150,000 clones, approximately 85% of them found once; the top ten carry 7.5% to 8.5%. This clonotype was obtained from a woman aged 60-75 years with COVID-19, enrolled during active disease. Sequenced: peripheral blood. V usage is TRBV3-1 (or the pseudogene TRBV3-2) and J usage is TRBJ1-1; the D gene is possibly TRBD1 (5 bases). CDR3 sequence reads: CASSQGGRGSTEAFF. CDR3 sequence (DNA): TGTGCCAGCAGCCAAGGAGGGCGGGGGAGCACTGAAGCTTTCTTT.